This TCR beta chain was found in a study of shared clonotypes between healthy human individuals. Study-wide context: Each donor's CD8 memory used one plate, CD8 naive two, each CD4 subset three. The study's findings and limits: Clonotype sharing among donors was thought likely to change with sequencing depth.

Each subset's genomic DNA was split evenly across several immunoSEQ plates. TCRdb keeps only in-frame clones here, not all; method: immunoSEQ multiplex PCR. Of about 2 million clones in the sample, approximately 94% were seen once. Comment on this clone: Its antigen remains unidentified.

The length of the CDR3 is 16 residues. The V gene's germline CDR1 is MGHRA and CDR2 YSYEKL. Between the trimmed V and J ends, which lost 2 bases and 6 bases, there was a span of 14 bases. CD45RO-negative, CCR7-selected cells formed the naive CD8 fraction, which excluded terminally differentiated effector memory CD45RA+ cells. Those who donated, Caucasian adults without exception, all lived in Nashville, Tennessee. This chain connects TRBV4-1 to TRBJ1-6, with D unresolved. The source material was naive CD8+ T cells sorted from blood. This sequence originates from a man younger than 35 in good health. The CDR3 loop reads CASSQSHGFANSPLHF. DNA for the CDR3: TGCGCCAGCAGCCAATCCCACGGGTTCGCTAATTCACCCCTCCACTTT.